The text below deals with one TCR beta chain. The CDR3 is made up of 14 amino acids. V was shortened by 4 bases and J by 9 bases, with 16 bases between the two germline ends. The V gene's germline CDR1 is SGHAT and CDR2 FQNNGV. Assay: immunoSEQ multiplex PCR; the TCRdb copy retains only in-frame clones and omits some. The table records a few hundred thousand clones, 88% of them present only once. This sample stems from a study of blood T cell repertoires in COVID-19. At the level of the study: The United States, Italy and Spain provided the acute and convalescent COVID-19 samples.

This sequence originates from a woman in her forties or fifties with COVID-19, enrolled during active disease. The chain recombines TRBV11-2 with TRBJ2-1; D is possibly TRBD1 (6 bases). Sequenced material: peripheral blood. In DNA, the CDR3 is TGTGCCAGCAGCTACCTCCCCGTGGGGGCTGAGCAGTTCTTC. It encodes CASSYLPVGAEQFF.